What follows are 32 T cell receptor beta chains derived from one specimen sequenced in a study of cytomegalovirus exposure and HLA in healthy donors. PCR involved 60 Vbeta and 13 Jbeta primers. Repertoires were generated with immunoSEQ multiplex PCR, while TCRdb's copy carries only in-frame clones and drops some. The repertoire has some 150,000 clones, just under 85% of them found once; the top ten carry 1.5% to 2.5%. The sequenced material came from PBMCs. The receptors come from a middle-aged woman in good health and CMV-seronegative.

The gene calls are TRBV30 and TRBJ1-2; D might be TRBD1 (5 bases). Trimming removed 1 base from V and 2 bases from J, with 11 bases in between. CDR3 length: 14 amino acids. Germline assignment: CDR1 GTSNPN and CDR2 SVGIG (reference sequence). The chain's CDR3 is CAWSGLGLNYGYTF. In DNA form, the CDR3 reads TGTGCCTGGAGTGGACTGGGACTGAACTATGGCTACACCTTC.

Here the CDR3 reads CASSPRRSNQPQHF. CDR3 nucleotides: TGCGCCAGCAGCCCGAGGCGGAGCAATCAGCCCCAGCATTTT. The rearrangement uses TRBV4-1 and TRBJ1-5; D not certain. Germline-derived CDR1 and CDR2 are MGHRA and YSYEKL. V was shortened by 4 bases and J by 1 base, with 8 bases between the two germline ends. This CDR3 is built from 14 residues.

The rearrangement joins TRBV7-2 to TRBJ2-7; the match to TRBD1 covers 9 bases. There are 14 residues in the CDR3. In germline, CDR1 is SGHTA, CDR2 FQGNSA. Trimming at V came to 4 bases and at J to 4 bases, leaving 5 bases not matched to a gene. The CDR3 here is CASSYSGTGYEQYF. In DNA, the CDR3 is TGTGCCAGCAGCTACTCCGGGACAGGGTACGAGCAGTACTTC.

This sequence joins TRBV4-1 and TRBJ2-2; 10 nucleotides line up with TRBD1. CDR1 is MGHRA, CDR2 YSYEKL, per germline. With V trimmed by 4 bases and J by 5 bases, 7 bases remained unmatched. This CDR3 is 16 amino acids long. CDR3 loop: CASSLRTGGGTGELFF. Here the CDR3 DNA reads TGCGCCAGCAGCCTAAGGACAGGGGGGGGGACCGGGGAGCTGTTTTTT.

The rearrangement links TRBV4-2 to TRBJ2-7; TRBD1 is a possible D gene (6 bases). The length of the CDR3 is 14 residues. V shed 3 bases and J shed 2 bases, with 11 bases lying between them. Germline V gene lookup returns CDR1 LGHNA and CDR2 YNFKEQ. The CDR3 protein is CASSHRDKPYEQYF. CDR3 bases: TGTGCCAGCAGCCACCGGGACAAGCCCTACGAGCAGTACTTC.

The V and J genes are TRBV7-6 and TRBJ2-4; D uncertain. The CDR3 extends over 15 amino acids. CDR1 is SGHVS and CDR2 is FNYEAQ in the germline V gene. V shed 0 bases and J shed 7 bases, with 13 bases lying between them. The CDR3 loop is CASSLAGNRRNIQYF. CDR3 coding DNA: TGTGCCAGCAGCTTAGCGGGCAATCGACGGAACATTCAGTACTTC.

This chain joins TRBV4-1 and TRBJ2-7, with 9 bases matching TRBD2. Germline trimming cut 0 bases from V and 6 bases from J; bases unmatched to any gene: 6. The CDR3 runs to 15 residues. CDR1 and CDR2 from the germline V gene are MGHRA and YSYEKL. The CDR3 DNA is TGCGCCAGCAGCCAAGAACCTGGACTAGCGAGCGAGCAGTACTTC. The encoded protein is CASSQEPGLASEQYF.

This clone was detected only once. The chain carries TRBV6-6 and TRBJ1-5; TRBD1 is a possible D gene (6 bases). This CDR3 spans 14 amino acids. V lost 2 bases to trimming and J lost 5 bases, with 10 bases between them. The germline V gene has CDR1 MNHNY and CDR2 SVGAGI (reference sequence). CDR3 nucleotide sequence: TGTGCCAGCAGTTACGTGGCAGGGGATCAGCCCCAGCATTTT. Residues: CASSYVAGDQPQHF.

For the CDR3, the DNA is TGTGCCAGCTCACCAGGGGGCAACACTCTAGCTTTCTTT. Translation gives CASSPGGNTLAFF. The rearrangement links TRBV18 to TRBJ1-1, with D possibly matching TRBD1 (6 bases). The germline V gene has CDR1 KGHSH and CDR2 LQKENI. The CDR3 extends over 13 amino acids. V lost 2 bases to trimming and J lost 10 bases, with 14 bases between them.

This clone was seen more than once but under ten times. The chain recombines TRBV7-9 with TRBJ2-1; 7 bases line up with TRBD1. V shed 3 bases, J shed 2 bases, and the junction held 4 bases outside the gene matches. The CDR3 has 15 residues. CDR1 SEHNR and CDR2 FQNEAQ come from the germline V gene (reference sequence). As DNA, the CDR3 is TGTGCCAGCAGCTTTCTGCAGGGGGCCTACAATGAGCAGTTCTTC. This gives the protein CASSFLQGAYNEQFF.

The V and J genes are TRBV19 and TRBJ2-5; TRBD1 might be the D (6 bases). Per germline, CDR1 LNHDA and CDR2 SQIVND (reference sequence). Trimming removed 3 bases from V and 5 bases from J, with 16 bases in between. This CDR3 is built from 15 residues. The CDR3, as DNA: TGTGCCAGTAGTATTGGACAGTGGGTAGGGGAGACCCAGTACTTC. Amino acid sequence: CASSIGQWVGETQYF.

In this sample, this clone turned up a few times. This chain joins TRBV9 and TRBJ1-6; possible D gene TRBD1, 6 bases. CDR3 length: 14 amino acids. Trimming left V 3 bases short and J 10 bases short, with 14 bases between. Germline CDR1 and CDR2: SGDLS and YYNGEE. CDR3: CASSATGKGSPLHF. The CDR3 nucleotides read TGTGCCAGCAGCGCTACAGGGAAGGGGTCACCCCTCCACTTT.

This clone turned up a few times. The genes are TRBV19 and TRBJ2-7, with D hard to call. The CDR3 runs 14 residues. Trimming pared 4 bases from V and 1 base from J, leaving 11 bases between. Germline-derived CDR1 and CDR2 are LNHDA and SQIVND (reference sequence). Here the CDR3 reads CASSKGVLSYEQYF. CDR3 coding DNA: TGTGCCAGTAGTAAAGGAGTCTTATCCTACGAGCAGTACTTC.

J is TRBJ2-2 and V is TRBV19; D is unresolved. Trimming left V 2 bases short and J 1 base short, with 5 bases between. From germline, CDR1 is LNHDA and CDR2 SQIVND (reference sequence). This CDR3 comprises 14 residues. CDR3: CASSIRGNTGELFF. The DNA for the CDR3 is TGTGCCAGTAGTATAAGAGGGAACACCGGGGAGCTGTTTTTT.

The gene calls are TRBV11-3 and TRBJ2-1; 9 bases match TRBD1. Germline V gives CDR1 SGHNT, CDR2 YENEEA. The CDR3 loop spans 15 amino acids. The V segment lost 1 base and the J segment 7 bases; nucleotides outside the gene matches: 5. This CDR3 reads CASSLGRDRANEQFF. CDR3 bases: TGTGCCAGCAGCTTAGGGAGGGACAGGGCTAATGAGCAGTTCTTC.

In its sample, this clone was seen once. The chain carries TRBV18 and TRBJ1-5, with 10 bases identical to TRBD1. Per germline, CDR1 KGHSH and CDR2 LQKENI. The CDR3 spans 14 residues. V was clipped by 5 bases and J by 5 bases; unmatched bases: 3. CDR3 amino acids: CASSGQGDDQPQHF. The CDR3 nucleotides are TGTGCCAGCTCAGGACAGGGGGACGATCAGCCCCAGCATTTT.

The rearrangement uses TRBV4-3 and TRBJ2-7, with 9 positions matching TRBD2. The V segment lost 4 bases and the J segment 5 bases; nucleotides outside the gene matches: 6. The CDR3 has 14 amino acids. Per germline, CDR1 LGHNA and CDR2 YSLEER. The CDR3 DNA follows: TGCGCCAGCAGCCGAGCCGGACTAGCGAACGAGCAGTACTTC. This sequence encodes CASSRAGLANEQYF.

This chain uses TRBV11-3 with TRBJ2-1; D possibly corresponds to TRBD2 (6 bases). The CDR3 is made up of 14 amino acids. V gave up 1 base and J gave up 10 bases, with 14 bases separating them. The germline V gene encodes CDR1 SGHNT and CDR2 YENEEA. The CDR3 sequence: CASSLGFAGTEQFF. The CDR3 DNA is TGTGCCAGCAGCTTAGGTTTCGCGGGAACCGAGCAGTTCTTC.

This clone appeared once. The rearrangement links TRBV7-2 to TRBJ2-1, with D possibly being TRBD2 (5 bases). The V end lost 5 bases, the J end lost 10 bases, and 15 bases lay between the germline ends. CDR1 is SGHTA, CDR2 FQGNSA, per germline. The CDR3 has 13 residues. The CDR3 region is CASSRKGGGEQFF. For the CDR3, the DNA is TGTGCCAGCAGCCGGAAAGGAGGAGGAGAGCAGTTCTTC.

This rearrangement joins TRBV14 to TRBJ1-4; D remains ambiguous. V lost 0 bases, J lost 8 bases, and 13 bases lay in between. Germline CDR1 and CDR2: SGHDN and FVKESK. The CDR3 is 15 residues long. This CDR3 is CASSQDRGRGEKLFF. As DNA, the CDR3 is TGTGCCAGCAGCCAAGACCGGGGTAGAGGAGAAAAACTGTTTTTT.

The chain has TRBV18 and TRBJ1-4; no firm D call. Germline lookup yields CDR1 KGHSH and CDR2 LQKENI. Trimming stripped 3 bases from V and 4 bases from J, with 3 bases between. This CDR3 region has 12 residues. CDR3 in amino acids: CASSPNNEKLFF. The CDR3, as DNA: TGTGCCAGCTCACCCAATAATGAAAAACTGTTTTTT.

J is TRBJ2-1 and V is TRBV7-9; D remains ambiguous. The V gene lost 5 bases and the J gene lost 10 bases, with 18 bases spanning the gap. In germline, CDR1 is SEHNR, CDR2 FQNEAQ (reference sequence). The CDR3 covers 14 residues. This CDR3 is CASSPLGGAREQFF. As DNA, the CDR3 is TGTGCCAGCAGCCCGCTGGGTGGAGCACGGGAGCAGTTCTTC.

The chain combines TRBV28 with TRBJ2-3; 8 positions agree with TRBD1. J lost 6 bases, V lost 3 bases, and 14 bases had no gene match. From germline, CDR1 is MDHEN and CDR2 SYDVKM. This CDR3 region has 17 residues. The CDR3: CASSFPRVTGAMDTQYF. CDR3 nucleotides: TGTGCCAGCAGTTTCCCCCGAGTGACAGGGGCGATGGATACGCAGTATTTT.

V gene TRBV7-9 combines with J gene TRBJ2-5; tentatively, D is TRBD2 (5 bases). Germline V gene lookup returns CDR1 SEHNR and CDR2 FQNEAQ (reference sequence). The V end lost 3 bases, the J end lost 2 bases, and 7 bases lay between the germline ends. The CDR3 is 13 residues long. This chain's CDR3 is CASSFEGQETQYF. The CDR3 nucleotides are TGTGCCAGCAGCTTTGAGGGTCAAGAGACCCAGTACTTC.

This rearrangement joins TRBV15 to TRBJ2-3; TRBD1 agrees at 10 bases. CDR1 is LNHNV and CDR2 is YYDKDF in the germline V gene (reference sequence). This CDR3 has 14 amino acids. Losses at the gene ends were 5 bases for V and 3 bases for J; bases not matched to a gene: 2. CDR3 DNA sequence: TGTGCCACCAGCGGGGACAGGGGTACAGATACGCAGTATTTT. Protein product: CATSGDRGTDTQYF.

This chain joins TRBV19 and TRBJ1-5, with D perhaps matching TRBD1 (5 bases). Germline assignment: CDR1 LNHDA and CDR2 SQIVND (reference sequence). V was cut by 7 bases and J by 9 bases, with 22 bases left in between. The CDR3 contains 15 residues. DNA for the CDR3: TGTGCCAGTACCGATCTCGGACAATATCATCGGCCCCAGCATTTT. This encodes CASTDLGQYHRPQHF.

The chain uses TRBV19 and TRBJ2-1, with 16 bases matching TRBD2. V lost 0 bases, J lost 1 base, and 9 bases stayed unmatched. Germline V gene sequence: CDR1 LNHDA, CDR2 SQIVND (reference sequence). This CDR3 region has 21 residues. The CDR3 DNA sequence: TGTGCCAGTAGTATAGAACCGGGACTAGCGGGAGGGCCACTATCCTACAATGAGCAGTTCTTC. Residues: CASSIEPGLAGGPLSYNEQFF.

The chain uses TRBV25-1 and TRBJ1-5; perhaps TRBD1 as D (5 bases). CDR1 MGHDK and CDR2 SYGVNS come from the germline V gene. CDR3 size: 15 residues. Between the trimmed V and J ends, which lost 6 bases and 2 bases, there was a span of 14 bases. The CDR3 region has the DNA TGTGCCAGCAGCTTAGGGGCGGCGGGCAATCAGCCCCAGCATTTT. Its protein product is CASSLGAAGNQPQHF.

V is TRBV7-9 and J is TRBJ1-2; possible D gene TRBD1, 6 bases. Germline V CDR1 and CDR2: SEHNR, FQNEAQ (reference sequence). Trimming pared 6 bases from V and 7 bases from J, leaving 21 bases between. The CDR3 length is 15 residues. The CDR3 DNA sequence: TGTGCCAGCAGTCAGACGACAGGCCTTTTAAGTGGCTACACCTTC. Encoded protein: CASSQTTGLLSGYTF.

The genes are TRBV19 and TRBJ1-4; TRBD1 matches at 7 bases. CDR3 length: 13 amino acids. V lost 10 bases to trimming and J lost 2 bases; unmatched junction nucleotides: 4. The germline V gene encodes CDR1 LNHDA and CDR2 SQIVND (reference sequence). CDR3 in amino acids: CATNRGTNEKLFF. DNA for the CDR3: TGTGCCACCAACAGGGGCACTAATGAAAAACTGTTTTTT.

The chain uses TRBV4-3 and TRBJ1-2; 8 positions agree with TRBD1. CDR3 length: 15 residues. Germline loops: CDR1 LGHNA, CDR2 YSLEER. V lost 2 bases, J lost 2 bases, and 4 bases stayed unmatched. CDR3 sequence (DNA): TGCGCCAGCAGCCAAAATTCAGGGGGCAACTATGGCTACACCTTC. Translated: CASSQNSGGNYGYTF.

The chain recombines TRBV5-1 with TRBJ2-7, with D perhaps TRBD2 (6 bases). Germline V gives CDR1 SGHRS, CDR2 YFSETQ. This CDR3 has 13 residues. The CDR3 reads CASRDFSSYEQYF. The CDR3 region has the DNA TGCGCTTCGAGGGACTTCAGCTCCTACGAGCAGTACTTC.